The present entry profiles one TCR beta chain with its context. The antigen is not known. This record belongs to a study of cytomegalovirus exposure and HLA in healthy donors. Overall study findings and caveats: HLA-A and HLA-B allele assignments for most subjects were reportedly predicted accurately using TCR beta sequences.

Donors likely had unrecorded immune exposures despite being nominally healthy when sampled. This PCR relied on a set of 60 Vbeta primers and 13 Jbeta primers. This table comes from immunoSEQ multiplex PCR, and its TCRdb copy is limited to in-frame clones, with some not included. The sample contains about 160,000 clones, 80% of which appear only once. The CDR3 is 13 residues long. Germline-derived CDR1 and CDR2 are MNHEY and SMNVEV (reference sequence). V was trimmed by 2 bases and J by 2 bases, leaving 6 bases between them. The clonotype originates from a man under 40 in good health and CMV-seronegative. Input material: PBMCs. The gene calls are TRBV27 and TRBJ1-2; D is uncertain. The CDR3 nucleotides are TGTGCCAGCAGTTTAGCGGGAAACTATGGCTACACCTTC. It translates to CASSLAGNYGYTF.